The clone carrying this TCR beta chain showed up just once. This specimen belongs to a study of PD-L1 blockade in urothelial cancer. Turning to the study itself: Blood samples had a median of 141,255 T cells, tens of thousands of unique TCRs, and clonality around 0.08.

Time point given: pretreatment peripheral blood. Clones were read by immunoSEQ multiplex PCR, and TCRdb kept only the in-frame ones, dropping some. The table includes 70,000 to 75,000 clones, roughly nine tenths detected once. The germline V and J ends were trimmed by 4 bases and 5 bases, with 9 bases remaining between them. CDR1 is SGHDT and CDR2 is YYEEEE in the germline V gene. CDR3 length equals 12 residues. This clonotype was sampled from a man between 70 and 80 years old with urothelial cancer. This chain links TRBV5-6 with TRBJ1-2; no clear D. The specimen was PBMCs, collected around atezolizumab (anti-PD-L1) treatment. CDR3 DNA sequence: TGTGCCAGCAGCCCCGGGGTATATGGCTACACCTTC. This sequence encodes CASSPGVYGYTF.